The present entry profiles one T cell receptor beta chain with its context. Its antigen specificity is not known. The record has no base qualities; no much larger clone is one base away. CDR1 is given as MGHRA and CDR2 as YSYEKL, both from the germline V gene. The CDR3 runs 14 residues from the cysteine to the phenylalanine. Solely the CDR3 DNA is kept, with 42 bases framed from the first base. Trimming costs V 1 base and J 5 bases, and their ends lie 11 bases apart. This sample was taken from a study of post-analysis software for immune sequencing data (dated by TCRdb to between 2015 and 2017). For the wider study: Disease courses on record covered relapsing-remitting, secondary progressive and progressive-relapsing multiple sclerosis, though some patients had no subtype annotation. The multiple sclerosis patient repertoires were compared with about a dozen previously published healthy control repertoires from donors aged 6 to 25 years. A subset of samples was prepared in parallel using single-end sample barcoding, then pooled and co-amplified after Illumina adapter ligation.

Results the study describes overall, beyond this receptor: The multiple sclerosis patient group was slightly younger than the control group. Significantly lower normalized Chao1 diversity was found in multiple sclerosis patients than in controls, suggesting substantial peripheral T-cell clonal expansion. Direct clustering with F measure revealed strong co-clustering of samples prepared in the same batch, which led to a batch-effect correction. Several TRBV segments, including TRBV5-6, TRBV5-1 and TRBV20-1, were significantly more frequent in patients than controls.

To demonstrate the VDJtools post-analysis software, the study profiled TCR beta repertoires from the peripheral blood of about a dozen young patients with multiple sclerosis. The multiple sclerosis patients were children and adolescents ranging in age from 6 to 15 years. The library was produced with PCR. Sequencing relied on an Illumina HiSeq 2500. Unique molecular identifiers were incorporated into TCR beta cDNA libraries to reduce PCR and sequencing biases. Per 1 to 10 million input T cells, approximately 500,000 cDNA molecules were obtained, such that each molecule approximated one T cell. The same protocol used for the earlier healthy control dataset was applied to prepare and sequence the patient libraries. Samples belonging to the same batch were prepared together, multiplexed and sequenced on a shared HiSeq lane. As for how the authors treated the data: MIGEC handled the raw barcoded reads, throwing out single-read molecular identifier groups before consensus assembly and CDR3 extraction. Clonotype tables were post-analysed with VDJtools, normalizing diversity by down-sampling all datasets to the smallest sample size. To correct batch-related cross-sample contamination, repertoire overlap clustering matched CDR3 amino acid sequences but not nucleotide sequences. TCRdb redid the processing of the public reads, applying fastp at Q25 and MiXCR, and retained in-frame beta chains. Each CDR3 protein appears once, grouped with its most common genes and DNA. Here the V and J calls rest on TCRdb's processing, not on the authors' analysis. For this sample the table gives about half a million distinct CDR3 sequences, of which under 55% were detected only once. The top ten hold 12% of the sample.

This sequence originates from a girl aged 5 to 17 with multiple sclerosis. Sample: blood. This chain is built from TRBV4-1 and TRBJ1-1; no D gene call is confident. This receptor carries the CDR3 CASSQGAPKTEAFF. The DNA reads TGCGCCAGCAGCCAAGGGGCCCCTAAAACTGAAGCTTTCTTT.